Here is one T cell receptor (beta chain) with its context. Its specificity is not known. Time point: postoperative day 105 after intestinal transplantation (dayNNNN = postoperative day). Libraries were prepared by immunoSEQ multiplex PCR; TCRdb keeps only in-frame clonotypes and omits some of them. The profile shows more than 10,000 clones, 90% to 95% of them singletons. V was cut by 0 bases and J by 6 bases, with 7 bases left in between. The germline CDR1 and CDR2 sequences are SGDLS and YYNGEE. The CDR3 has 13 residues. The record originates from a study of graft-versus-host responses after intestinal transplantation. The wider study: Once they had received anti-thymocyte globulin induction, all recipients took tacrolimus and steroids for approximately three years. Findings of the study overall: An association linked early post-transplant HvG declines with peak circulating GvH clone levels. GvH clones surfaced in recipient marrow, some emerging earlier in ileum or blood.

This TCR was recovered from a human patient who received an intestinal transplant, so some T cells may come from the graft donor. This specimen was PBMCs, taken 105 days after intestinal transplantation. This chain uses TRBV9 with TRBJ2-1; the D is unclear. This chain's CDR3 is CASSVVEGNEQFF. The CDR3 DNA is TGTGCCAGCAGCGTAGTGGAAGGCAATGAGCAGTTCTTC.